Presented here are 28 T cell receptor beta chains from one specimen sequenced in a study of STAT3 mutations in large granular lymphocyte leukemia. Study conclusions and caveats: In T-cell large granular lymphocyte leukemia, about half of patients showed multiple immunodominant subclonotypes.

No antigen has been assigned to these receptors. Clones were sequenced by immunoSEQ multiplex PCR, and TCRdb holds only the in-frame ones, with some missing. This table holds 35,000 to 50,000 clones, 80% to 85% found once. Sequenced input: PBMCs. The receptor set was obtained from a human donor with T large granular lymphocyte leukemia. Some clones in this sample may be carry-over from other donors' samples.

This chain connects TRBV15 to TRBJ1-1; D remains ambiguous. Trimming shortened V by 0 bases and J by 3 bases, and 8 bases separated the two germline ends. There are 14 residues in the CDR3. The germline CDR1 and CDR2 sequences are LNHNV and YYDKDF (reference sequence). The CDR3 loop reads CATSREKGYTEAFF. Here the CDR3 DNA reads TGTGCCACCAGCAGAGAGAAGGGATACACTGAAGCTTTCTTT.

The chain joins TRBV15 to TRBJ2-7; 7 bases map to TRBD2. The CDR3 contains 18 residues. From germline, CDR1 is LNHNV and CDR2 YYDKDF (reference sequence). J gave up 0 bases and V 1 base, and 12 bases lay outside the gene matches. CDR3 bases: TGTGCCACCAGCAGAGTGCTAGCGGAGGGCCTTAGCTCCTACGAGCAGTACGTC. Encoded protein: CATSRVLAEGLSSYEQYV.

The rearrangement uses TRBV5-4 and TRBJ2-2; the D is unclear. V was clipped by 0 bases and J by 2 bases, with 5 bases between them. The CDR3 sequence is 14 residues long. Germline CDR1 reads SGHNT; CDR2 reads YYREEE (reference sequence). This chain's CDR3 is CASSLEGNTGELFF. The CDR3 DNA sequence: TGTGCCAGCAGCTTGGAAGGAAACACCGGGGAGCTGTTTTTT.

The chain has TRBV7-6 and TRBJ2-3; no clear D gene. The CDR3 extends over 12 amino acids. CDR1 and CDR2 (germline): SGHVS, FNYEAQ. The V end was cut by 5 bases, the J end by 2 bases, with 5 bases between. The CDR3 loop reads CASSRTTDTQYF. The CDR3 DNA reads as TGTGCCAGCAGCCGGACCACAGATACGCAGTATTTT.

This clone was counted only a few times. The rearrangement uses TRBV6-5 and TRBJ2-1; 8 positions match TRBD1. The CDR3 consists of 15 residues. Germline CDR1 and CDR2: MNHEY and SVGAGI. V was pared by 0 bases and J by 8 bases, with 6 bases of the junction left unmatched. The CDR3 coding sequence is TGTGCCAGCAGTTACTCAGGACAGGGACGAGATGAGCAGTTCTTC. This codes for CASSYSGQGRDEQFF.

The genes are TRBV7-9 and TRBJ2-5, with unresolved D. There are 15 residues in the CDR3. Germline V CDR1 and CDR2: SEHNR, FQNEAQ (reference sequence). V lost 0 bases and J 1 base, leaving 9 bases between the germline ends. DNA for the CDR3: TGTGCCAGCAGCTTAGCCCGACTGGCCCAAGAGACCCAGTACTTC. Its translation is CASSLARLAQETQYF.

This clone was observed a few times. The gene calls are TRBV9 and TRBJ1-6; no clear D. The V and J ends lost 0 bases and 6 bases respectively, with 7 bases between them. Germline loops: CDR1 SGDLS, CDR2 YYNGEE. CDR3 length: 14 amino acids. Here the CDR3 reads CASSVEHINSPLHF. The CDR3 nucleotides read TGTGCCAGCAGCGTAGAACACATTAATTCACCCCTCCACTTT.

The chain recombines TRBV6-5 with TRBJ2-3; 7 nucleotides agree with TRBD1. After removal of 6 bases from V and 2 bases from J, the junction contained 5 bases not matched to a gene. The CDR3 covers 14 residues. The germline CDR1 and CDR2 sequences are MNHEY and SVGAGI. CDR3 nucleotide sequence: TGTGCCAGCAGCCGGGACAGTTACACAGATACGCAGTATTTT. Translated, it gives CASSRDSYTDTQYF.

The rearrangement links TRBV28 to TRBJ2-7; no clear D gene. CDR1 is MDHEN and CDR2 is SYDVKM in the germline V gene. There are 14 residues in the CDR3. The V gene lost 5 bases and the J gene lost 3 bases, with 14 bases spanning the gap. Here the CDR3 DNA reads TGTGCCAGCAGTACCACACAGCGTTTCTACGAGCAGTACTTC. The encoded protein is CASSTTQRFYEQYF.

This rearrangement joins TRBV18 to TRBJ2-1, with 10 bases matching TRBD2. Germline V gene lookup returns CDR1 KGHSH and CDR2 LQKENI. After removal of 0 bases from V and 10 bases from J, the junction contained 9 bases not matched to a gene. CDR3 length: 16 residues. As DNA, the CDR3 is TGTGCCAGCTCACCACCCCAGCGGAGCGGGGGGGCAGAGCAGTTCTTC. Translating gives CASSPPQRSGGAEQFF.

The CDR3 protein is CASTFGQGETQYF. The DNA of the CDR3 is TGTGCCAGCACGTTCGGACAGGGTGAGACCCAGTACTTC. The chain links TRBV6-1 to TRBJ2-5; TRBD1 matches 8 bases. Germline assignment: CDR1 MNHNS and CDR2 SASEGT. This CDR3 region has 13 residues. The V and J ends lost 7 bases and 5 bases, in that order; junction bases with no gene match: 6.

V usage is TRBV5-5 and J usage is TRBJ2-5; 9 bases match TRBD1. The CDR3 extends over 15 amino acids. Trimming took 4 bases from V and 2 from J; bases not matched to a gene: 6. Germline V lookup: CDR1 SGHKS, CDR2 YYEKEE (reference sequence). The CDR3: CASSRRDREQETQYF. CDR3 bases: TGTGCCAGCAGCCGCCGGGACAGGGAGCAAGAGACCCAGTACTTC.

V and J are TRBV5-4 and TRBJ2-7, with TRBD2 as a possible D gene (6 bases). The V gene lost 2 bases and the J gene lost 4 bases, with 16 bases spanning the gap. The CDR3 has 15 amino acids. CDR1 is SGHNT and CDR2 is YYREEE in the germline V gene (reference sequence). The CDR3 here is CASSFFRGGAYEQYF. The CDR3 coding sequence is TGTGCCAGCAGCTTTTTTCGTGGCGGGGCTTACGAGCAGTACTTC. The variable domain in full, completed from reference TRBV5-4 and TRBJ2-7, reads ETGVTQSPTHLIKTRGQQVTLRCSSQSGHNTVSWYQQALGQGPQFIFQYYREEENGRGNFPPRFSGLQFPNYSSELNVNALELDDSALYLCASSFFRGGAYEQYFGPGTRLTVT.

The V call is TRBV5-4, the J call TRBJ1-6, with D possibly being TRBD1 (6 bases). Between the trimmed V and J ends, which lost 3 bases and 18 bases, there was a span of 16 bases. Germline loops: CDR1 SGHNT, CDR2 YYREEE (reference sequence). The CDR3 has 12 residues. The CDR3 coding sequence is TGTGCCAGCAGCTCTCAAGCAGGGGCCCCCCACTTT. Protein sequence: CASSSQAGAPHF.

This clone was counted once. The genes are TRBV9 and TRBJ2-3; 7 bases are shared with TRBD2. V lost 2 bases and J lost 1; bases outside the gene matches: 4. The CDR3 is made up of 15 amino acids. The germline V gene encodes CDR1 SGDLS and CDR2 YYNGEE. CDR3: CASSVRSGGTDTQYF. As DNA, the CDR3 is TGTGCCAGCAGCGTTAGAAGCGGGGGCACAGATACGCAGTATTTT. Full variable domain (remainder filled in from reference TRBV9 and TRBJ2-3): DSGVTQTPKHLITATGQRVTLRCSPRSGDLSVYWYQQSLDQGLQFLIQYYNGEERAKGNILERFSAQQFPDLHSELNLSSLELGDSALYFCASSVRSGGTDTQYFGPGTRLTVL.

The rearrangement joins TRBV2 to TRBJ1-5, with unresolved D. Germline CDR1 SNHLY, CDR2 FYNNEI. Trimming pared 1 base from V and 0 bases from J, leaving 4 bases between. The CDR3 runs to 14 residues. Here the CDR3 reads CASSEGVSNQPQHF. The CDR3 DNA reads as TGTGCCAGCAGTGAAGGGGTTAGCAATCAGCCCCAGCATTTT.

This chain joins TRBV9 and TRBJ2-5; 8 positions agree with TRBD2. Germline V gene sequence: CDR1 SGDLS, CDR2 YYNGEE. V lost 0 bases to trimming and J lost 2 bases; unmatched junction nucleotides: 3. The CDR3 totals 15 residues. The CDR3 nucleotides read TGTGCCAGCAGCGTAGCGGCGGGGGGTCAAGAGACCCAGTACTTC. Its protein is CASSVAAGGQETQYF.

The rearrangement joins TRBV12-5 to TRBJ1-4, with D possibly TRBD1 on 5 matching bases. Germline V gene data show CDR1 as LGHNT and CDR2 as FRNRAP. The CDR3 has 16 residues. Trimming pared 0 bases from V and 7 bases from J, leaving 15 bases between. CDR3 nucleotides: TGTGCTAGTGGTTTGGTTTCCGGAGACAGCTCTGAAAAACTGTTTTTT. It is translated as CASGLVSGDSSEKLFF. The whole variable domain, remainder taken from reference TRBV12-5 and TRBJ1-4, is DARVTQTPRHKVTEMGQEVTMRCQPILGHNTVFWYRQTMMQGLELLAYFRNRAPLDDSGMPKDRFSAEMPDATLATLKIQPSEPRDSAVYFCASGLVSGDSSEKLFFGSGTQLSVL.

The CDR3 is CASSHNGGPDTQYF. DNA for the CDR3: TGTGCCAGCTCACATAACGGGGGCCCAGATACGCAGTATTTT. The rearrangement joins TRBV18 to TRBJ2-3; D may be TRBD1 or TRBD2 (6 bases each). V lost 4 bases and J lost 4, with 12 bases in between. Per germline, CDR1 KGHSH and CDR2 LQKENI. The CDR3 contains 14 residues. Combining the CDR3 with reference TRBV18 and TRBJ2-3 gives the whole variable domain NAGVMQNPRHLVRRRGQEARLRCSPMKGHSHVYWYRQLPEEGLKFMVYLQKENIIDESGMPKERFSAEFPKEGPSILRIQQVVRGDSAAYFCASSHNGGPDTQYFGPGTRLTVL.

The V gene is TRBV28, the J gene TRBJ2-3; TRBD1 might be the D (6 bases). The CDR3 has 15 residues. Trimming took 4 bases from V and 0 from J, leaving 11 bases between them. The germline V gene encodes CDR1 MDHEN and CDR2 SYDVKM. In nucleotides, the CDR3 is TGTGCCAGCAGTTCCGGGACAACTAGCACAGATACGCAGTATTTT. Translated: CASSSGTTSTDTQYF.

This chain connects TRBV18 to TRBJ1-3; D is unclear. The germline V and J ends were trimmed by 3 bases and 2 bases, with 8 bases remaining between them. The CDR3 contains 14 residues. Germline V CDR1 and CDR2: KGHSH, LQKENI. The CDR3: CASSPGGPGNTIYF. The CDR3 coding sequence is TGTGCCAGCTCACCGGGTGGGCCTGGAAACACCATATATTTT.

The genes are TRBV7-9 and TRBJ1-2, with 7 bases fitting TRBD1. The CDR3 sequence is 13 residues long. The V gene end was trimmed by 4 bases and the J gene end by 6 bases; junction bases not matched to a gene: 5. Germline CDR1 and CDR2: SEHNR and FQNEAQ (reference sequence). The CDR3 loop reads CASSSTGLDGYTF. Here the CDR3 DNA reads TGTGCCAGCAGCTCGACAGGGTTAGATGGCTACACCTTC.

This clone is classed as medium-sized (0.01 to 0.1%). V gene TRBV10-3 combines with J gene TRBJ2-4, with TRBD1 matching 9 bases. This CDR3 spans 15 amino acids. Trimming cost V 3 bases and J 6 bases; bases outside gene matches: 6. Per the germline V gene, CDR1 is ENHRY and CDR2 is SYGVKD. The CDR3 DNA follows: TGTGCCATCAGTGATCAACAGGGGGCCGGAAACATTCAGTACTTC. Its translation is CAISDQQGAGNIQYF.

J is TRBJ2-1 and V is TRBV19; tentatively, D is TRBD2 (6 bases). Germline CDR1 and CDR2: LNHDA and SQIVND (reference sequence). Trimming pared 5 bases from V and 1 base from J, leaving 12 bases between. The CDR3 extends over 15 amino acids. CDR3 sequence: CASSAGGWSYNEQFF. In nucleotides, the CDR3 is TGTGCCAGTAGTGCCGGGGGATGGTCCTACAATGAGCAGTTCTTC.

In its sample, this clone was seen once. The chain combines TRBV6-6 with TRBJ1-1; no clear D. CDR3 length equals 14 residues. Germline-derived CDR1 and CDR2 are MNHNY and SVGAGI (reference sequence). V lost 6 bases and J 1 base, leaving 12 bases between the germline ends. CDR3 in DNA: TGTGCCAGCAGAACCTTTACCGCGAACACTGAAGCTTTCTTT. It is translated as CASRTFTANTEAFF.

The V gene is TRBV5-6, the J gene TRBJ2-5; 7 bases agree with TRBD1. Trimming at V came to 4 bases and at J to 5 bases, leaving 8 bases not matched to a gene. The CDR3 covers 14 residues. Germline V lookup: CDR1 SGHDT, CDR2 YYEEEE. This CDR3 is CASSAGTVSETQYF. CDR3 nucleotide sequence: TGTGCCAGCAGCGCTGGGACAGTCTCGGAGACCCAGTACTTC.

The chain uses TRBV23-1 and TRBJ2-7, with 8 bases identical to TRBD1. TRBV23-1 is identified as an open reading frame with a role that is uncertain. With V trimmed by 0 bases and J by 6 bases, 10 bases remained unmatched. The CDR3 consists of 16 residues. The CDR3 bases are TGCGCCAGCAGTCAATCCCCAGGGGGCCGGGTAGTCGAGCAGTACGTC. Translation: CASSQSPGGRVVEQYV.

The V gene is TRBV10-3, the J gene TRBJ2-3; 7 nucleotides agree with TRBD1. V was clipped by 6 bases and J by 2 bases; unmatched bases: 5. This CDR3 is built from 14 residues. The germline gives CDR1 ENHRY, CDR2 SYGVKD. CDR3 sequence reads: CAISRDSPTDTQYF. The CDR3 nucleotides are TGTGCCATCAGCCGGGACAGTCCCACAGATACGCAGTATTTT.